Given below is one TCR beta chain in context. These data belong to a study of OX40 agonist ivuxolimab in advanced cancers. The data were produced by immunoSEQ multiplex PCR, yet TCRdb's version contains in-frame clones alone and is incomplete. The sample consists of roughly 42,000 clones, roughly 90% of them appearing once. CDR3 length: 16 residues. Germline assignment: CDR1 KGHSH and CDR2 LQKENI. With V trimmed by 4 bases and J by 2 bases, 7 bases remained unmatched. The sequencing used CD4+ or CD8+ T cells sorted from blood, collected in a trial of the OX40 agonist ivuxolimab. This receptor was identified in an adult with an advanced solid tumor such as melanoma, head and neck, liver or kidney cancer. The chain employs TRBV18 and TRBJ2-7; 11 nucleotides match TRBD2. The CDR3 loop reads CASSRPGLADTYEQYF. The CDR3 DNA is TGTGCCAGCTCACGGCCGGGACTAGCGGATACCTACGAGCAGTACTTC.